What follows are 5 T cell receptor delta chains derived from one specimen sequenced in a study of γδ T cells in repeated Plasmodium falciparum infection. TCRdb applied CATT to the multiplex PCR reads for clone calling. The sample has some 50,000 delta-chain clones; roughly 1.6% are singletons. Gammadelta T cells were flow-sorted from PBMC into Vgamma9/Vdelta2+ and Vdelta2-negative populations for bulk analysis. The sample consisted of gamma-delta T cells from blood. Every receptor here comes from a pool of human donors (malaria-infected and uninfected, not separated).

A remark on this clone: The TCRdb record carries a much larger clone's protein, which differs from this DNA's translation at residue 18; a read error is the likely cause, and the protein listed here is the DNA translation. The chain recombines TRDV1 with TRDJ1; 12 bases are a match to TRDD3. CDR1 TSWWSYY and CDR2 QGS come from the germline V gene. After removal of 2 bases from V and 1 base from J, the junction contained 29 bases not matched to a gene. The CDR3 length is 25 residues. CDR3 coding DNA: TGTGCTCTTGGGGAAAAGGCCTTCCTACACCTTCCGTACTGGGGGATACTCACACGCACCGATAAACTCATCTTT. Its translation: CALGEKAFLHLPYWGILTRTDKLIF.

This clone has only a few counts. The likely explanation is a read error, given a far larger clone one base away. At the DNA level, this CDR3 is encoded by other sequences in the same sample as well. The chain links TRDV1 to TRDJ1, with 10 bases that match TRDD3. TCRdb does not report a J gene; here it was assigned by matching the DNA to germline references. Germline V lookup: CDR1 TSWWSYY, CDR2 QGS. The CDR3 loop spans 25 amino acids. The trim removed 0 bases at V and 3 bases at J, leaving 31 bases unmatched. The CDR3 coding sequence is TGTGCTCTTGGGGAACTACAGTCTTCCTACACAAAAACCGGGGGATACGCGTCCTCCCCCGATAAACTCATCTTT. As protein: CALGELQSSYTKTGGYASSPDKLIF.

Remarks on this clone: This sequence is one base from a far larger clone and is likely a read error. Other DNA sequences in this sample translate to the same CDR3. V usage is TRDV1 and J usage is TRDJ1; 8 nucleotides align to TRDD3. This CDR3 region has 12 residues. The germline CDR1 and CDR2 sequences are TSWWSYY and QGS. The CDR3 reads CALGGYTDKLIF. The DNA of the CDR3 is TGCGCTCTTGGGGGATACACCGATAAACTCATCTTT.

This clone was found a few times. For this DNA, TCRdb reports the protein of a much larger clone, which diverges at residue 8, most likely from a read error; the protein presented here is translated directly from the DNA. The rearrangement links TRDV1 to TRDJ1; 12 nucleotides line up with TRDD3. TCRdb does not report a J gene; here it was assigned by matching the DNA to germline references. The V and J ends lost 1 base and 1 base, in that order; junction bases with no gene match: 13. Germline loops: CDR1 TSWWSYY, CDR2 QGS. CDR3 size: 20 residues. CDR3 DNA sequence: TGTGCTCTTGGGGAACCCGCTCCAGCTGGGGGATACGAGGCCACCGATAAACTCATCTTT. Translated, it gives CALGEPAPAGGYEATDKLIF.

This clone was detected a few times. The protein TCRdb lists belongs to a much larger clone and differs from this DNA's translation at residue 8, which points to a read error; the protein shown is made from the DNA. The genes are TRDV2 and TRDJ1, with 8 bases identical to TRDD3. As TCRdb names no J gene, one was assigned here on the basis of a DNA match to germline. The CDR3 totals 17 residues. In germline, CDR1 is GEAIGNYY, CDR2 EKD. V shed 3 bases and J 3 bases; nucleotides not matched to a gene: 14. For the CDR3, the DNA is TGTGCCTGTGACTTACTGGGGGGTAACGTAAATGCCGATAAACTCATCTTT. It encodes CACDLLGGNVNADKLIF.